The sequence of this T cell receptor beta chain was determined in a study of read filtering for tumor transcriptome and immune sequencing. This clonotype has at least ten counts. The CDR3 totals 15 residues. Trimming stripped 0 bases from V and 2 bases from J, with 10 bases between. Germline V CDR1 and CDR2: MGHRA, YSYEKL. From approximately 400 ng of RNA, a library with molecular barcoded alpha/delta and beta/gamma adaptors was made. Using its own MiXCR run on the reads, TCRdb lists one record per CDR3 protein. The table includes 100,000 to 150,000 distinct CDR3 sequences, approximately 13% detected once.

The chain is built from TRBV4-1 and TRBJ2-5; D not certain. The receptor was derived from a donor aged 40 or older with multiple myeloma. Sequenced input: a population of CD138-negative cells sorted from bone marrow. For the CDR3, the DNA is TGCGCCAGCAGCCAAGATTTAAGTAAACAAGAGACCCAGTACTTC. This encodes CASSQDLSKQETQYF.